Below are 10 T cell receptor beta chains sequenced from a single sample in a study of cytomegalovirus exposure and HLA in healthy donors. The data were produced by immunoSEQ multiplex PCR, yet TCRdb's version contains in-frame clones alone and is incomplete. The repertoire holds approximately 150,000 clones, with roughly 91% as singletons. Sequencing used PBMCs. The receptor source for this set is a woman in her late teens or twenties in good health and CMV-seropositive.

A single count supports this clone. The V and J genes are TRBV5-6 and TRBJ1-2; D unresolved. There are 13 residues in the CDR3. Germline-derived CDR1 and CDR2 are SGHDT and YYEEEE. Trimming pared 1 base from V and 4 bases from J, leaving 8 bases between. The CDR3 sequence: CASSLQAPYGYTF. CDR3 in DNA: TGTGCCAGCAGCTTGCAAGCCCCCTATGGCTACACCTTC.

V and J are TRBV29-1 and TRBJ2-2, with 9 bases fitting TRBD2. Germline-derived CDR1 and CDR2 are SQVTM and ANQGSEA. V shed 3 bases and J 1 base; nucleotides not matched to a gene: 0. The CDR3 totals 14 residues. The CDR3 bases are TGCAGCGTTGAGACTAGCGGGAACACCGGGGAGCTGTTTTTT. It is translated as CSVETSGNTGELFF.

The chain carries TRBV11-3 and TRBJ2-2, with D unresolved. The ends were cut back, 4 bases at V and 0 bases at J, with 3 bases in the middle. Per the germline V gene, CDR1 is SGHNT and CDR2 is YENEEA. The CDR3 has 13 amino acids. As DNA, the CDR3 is TGTGCCAGCAGCTCCTCGAACACCGGGGAGCTGTTTTTT. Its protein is CASSSSNTGELFF.

The chain's CDR3 is CASARGLAETQYF. Written as DNA, the CDR3 is TGTGCCAGCGCAAGAGGACTAGCGGAGACCCAGTACTTC. The chain joins TRBV7-8 to TRBJ2-5; 9 bases map to TRBD2. The CDR3 consists of 13 residues. V dropped 8 bases and J dropped 5; count of bases not matched to a gene: 6. Germline V gene lookup returns CDR1 SGHVS and CDR2 FQNEAQ.

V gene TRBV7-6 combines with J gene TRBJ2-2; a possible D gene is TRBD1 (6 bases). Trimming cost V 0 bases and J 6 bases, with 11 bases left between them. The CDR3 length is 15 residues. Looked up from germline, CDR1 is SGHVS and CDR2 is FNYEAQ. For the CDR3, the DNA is TGTGCCAGCAGCTTAGCGCTAGCAGGGGCCGGGGAGCTGTTTTTT. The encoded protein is CASSLALAGAGELFF.

This CDR3 is CASSAGRTNTGELFF. The CDR3 coding sequence is TGTGCCAGCAGCGCCGGGAGAACCAACACCGGGGAGCTGTTTTTT. V gene TRBV7-3 combines with J gene TRBJ2-2; maybe TRBD2 (6 bases). The CDR3 has 15 residues. CDR1 and CDR2 from the germline V gene are SGHTA and FQGTGA. The V end lost 5 bases, the J end lost 2 bases, and 12 bases lay between the germline ends.

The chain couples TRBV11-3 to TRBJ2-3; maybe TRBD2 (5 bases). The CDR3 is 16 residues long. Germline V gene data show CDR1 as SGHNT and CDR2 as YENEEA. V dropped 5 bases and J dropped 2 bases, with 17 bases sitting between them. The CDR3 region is CASSPSRGSPTDTQYF. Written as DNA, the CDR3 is TGTGCCAGCAGCCCCTCCCGAGGGAGTCCCACAGATACGCAGTATTTT.

CDR3 residues: CASSKYGNSQGDGYTF. The DNA of the CDR3 is TGTGCCAGTAGTAAATACGGGAATTCCCAGGGGGATGGCTACACCTTC. The chain joins TRBV19 to TRBJ1-2; TRBD1 agrees at 7 bases. V lost 4 bases and J lost 6; bases outside the gene matches: 14. CDR1 is LNHDA and CDR2 is SQIVND in the germline V gene (reference sequence). This CDR3 comprises 16 residues.

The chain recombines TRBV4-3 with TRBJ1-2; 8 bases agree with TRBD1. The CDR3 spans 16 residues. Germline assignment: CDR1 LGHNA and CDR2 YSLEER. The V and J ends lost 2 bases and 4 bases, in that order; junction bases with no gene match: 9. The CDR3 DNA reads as TGCGCCAGCAGCCAATATCAGGGGGCGCAGGGCTATGGCTACACCTTC. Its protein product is CASSQYQGAQGYGYTF.

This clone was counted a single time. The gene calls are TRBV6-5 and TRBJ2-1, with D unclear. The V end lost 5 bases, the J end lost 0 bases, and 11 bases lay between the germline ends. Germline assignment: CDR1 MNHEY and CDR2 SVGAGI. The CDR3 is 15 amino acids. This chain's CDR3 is CASSPDFGSYNEQFF. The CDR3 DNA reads TGTGCCAGCAGTCCCGACTTCGGCTCCTACAATGAGCAGTTCTTC.